A single sample gave rise to the 13 T cell receptor beta chains below, sequenced in a study of cytomegalovirus exposure and HLA in healthy donors. Primers for the PCR totalled 60 Vbeta and 13 Jbeta. Repertoires were generated with immunoSEQ multiplex PCR, while TCRdb's copy carries only in-frame clones and drops some. The data contain about 160,000 clones, about four fifths of them singletons. Material for sequencing was PBMCs. The receptors come from a man aged 30-40 years in good health and CMV-seronegative.

The CDR3 DNA reads TGTGCCAGCAGCTTAGCGGCCCTAGCGTACAATGAGCAGTTCTTC. Translation: CASSLAALAYNEQFF. V gene TRBV13 combines with J gene TRBJ2-1, with D perhaps TRBD2 (6 bases). The V gene lost 1 base and the J gene lost 4 bases, with 11 bases spanning the gap. From germline, CDR1 is PRHDT and CDR2 FYEKMQ (reference sequence). The CDR3 has 15 residues.

This rearrangement joins TRBV7-6 to TRBJ1-5; 9 bases agree with TRBD1. The CDR3 runs to 16 residues. Germline V gene data show CDR1 as SGHVS and CDR2 as FNYEAQ. With V trimmed by 5 bases and J by 4 bases, 9 bases remained unmatched. The CDR3 DNA reads as TGTGCCAGCAGCGCCGGGACAGGGCTTCCAAATCAGCCCCAGCATTTT. Amino acid sequence: CASSAGTGLPNQPQHF.

CDR3 coding DNA: TGTGCCAGCAGCGTAGATGGGGGCACTAGCTCTGGAAACACCATATATTTT. Protein: CASSVDGGTSSGNTIYF. This sequence joins TRBV9 and TRBJ1-3; possible D gene TRBD1, 6 bases. Deletions cut 0 bases from V and 0 bases from J, with 13 bases between. This CDR3 comprises 17 residues. Germline V lookup: CDR1 SGDLS, CDR2 YYNGEE.

This chain connects TRBV5-1 to TRBJ2-1; 7 bases are a match to TRBD2. The CDR3 extends over 14 amino acids. After removal of 0 bases from V and 5 bases from J, the junction contained 2 bases not matched to a gene. Germline CDR1 SGHRS, CDR2 YFSETQ. The CDR3 is CASSLVLADNEQFF. CDR3 coding DNA: TGCGCCAGCAGCTTGGTTCTAGCGGACAATGAGCAGTTCTTC.

This chain uses TRBV27 with TRBJ2-1; no reliable D call. The CDR3 length is 15 residues. Trimming took off 3 bases at V and 2 bases at J, with 11 bases between the two ends. CDR1 is MNHEY and CDR2 is SMNVEV in the germline V gene (reference sequence). CDR3 region: CASSFAPVAYNEQFF. CDR3 sequence (DNA): TGTGCCAGCAGTTTTGCCCCGGTGGCCTACAATGAGCAGTTCTTC.

The gene calls are TRBV6-1 and TRBJ1-6; D is perhaps TRBD1 (5 bases). V gave up 0 bases and J gave up 11 bases, with 17 bases separating them. This CDR3 has 16 residues. The V gene's germline CDR1 is MNHNS and CDR2 SASEGT. CDR3 nucleotide sequence: TGTGCCAGCAGTGAAGCGCTTCGGGGGGTCGGTGCACCCCTCCACTTT. This gives the protein CASSEALRGVGAPLHF.

The gene calls are TRBV6-1 and TRBJ2-5; D not resolved. The J call could be wrong; TRBJ2-7 is a better fit for the DNA end. This CDR3 comprises 16 residues. From germline, CDR1 is MNHNS and CDR2 SASEGT. CDR3 loop: CASSEAPTVSSYEQYF. CDR3 in DNA: TGTGCCAGCAGTGAAGCGCCAACTGTTAGCTCCTACGAGCAGTACTTC.

The chain recombines TRBV29-1 with TRBJ2-5, with 8 bases that match TRBD2. V dropped 0 bases and J dropped 1; count of bases not matched to a gene: 4. Germline assignment: CDR1 SQVTM and CDR2 ANQGSEA. The CDR3 loop spans 15 amino acids. The CDR3 region is CSVEEKRETQETQYF. DNA of the CDR3: TGCAGCGTTGAAGAAAAGCGGGAGACCCAAGAGACCCAGTACTTC. Full variable domain (rest looked up from reference TRBV29-1 and TRBJ2-5): SAVISQKPSRDICQRGTSLTIQCQVDSQVTMMFWYRQQPGQSLTLIATANQGSEATYESGFVIDKFPISRPNLTFSTLTVSNMSPEDSSIYLCSVEEKRETQETQYFGPGTRLLVL.

This clone was found a few times. This chain uses TRBV4-1 with TRBJ1-4, with 7 bases aligning to TRBD1. Germline loops: CDR1 MGHRA, CDR2 YSYEKL. The CDR3 loop spans 13 amino acids. Trimming cost V 8 bases and J 8 bases; bases outside gene matches: 8. CDR3: CASSRGRGEKLFF. The DNA of the CDR3 is TGCGCCAGCTCCCGGGGCAGGGGGGAAAAACTGTTTTTT.

J is TRBJ2-2 and V is TRBV28; TRBD1 matches 10 bases. CDR1 is MDHEN and CDR2 is SYDVKM in the germline V gene. CDR3 length equals 17 residues. J was trimmed by 1 base and V by 4 bases; bases with no gene match: 6. The CDR3, as DNA: TGTGCCAGCAGTTCCCCGCGGGACAGGGGGAACACCGGGGAGCTGTTTTTT. It specifies CASSSPRDRGNTGELFF.

This rearrangement joins TRBV30 to TRBJ1-1, with 7 bases matching TRBD1. Looked up from germline, CDR1 is GTSNPN and CDR2 is SVGIG (reference sequence). The CDR3 is made up of 14 amino acids. J gave up 5 bases and V 0 bases, and 6 bases lay outside the gene matches. The DNA for the CDR3 is TGTGCCTGGAGTGTGCAGGGGGTTGAGACTGAAGCTTTCTTT. It translates to CAWSVQGVETEAFF.

CDR3 region: CASSINSAGKNEQFF. In DNA, the CDR3 is TGTGCCAGTAGTATTAATAGCGCCGGGAAGAATGAGCAGTTCTTC. This sequence joins TRBV19 and TRBJ2-1; D is possibly TRBD2 (5 bases). V lost 3 bases, J lost 7 bases, and 16 bases lay in between. The CDR3 covers 15 residues. CDR1 and CDR2 (germline): LNHDA, SQIVND (reference sequence).

The J gene is TRBJ2-5, the V gene TRBV28; 10 bases agree with TRBD2. The CDR3 is made up of 13 amino acids. Looked up from germline, CDR1 is MDHEN and CDR2 is SYDVKM. V lost 5 bases, J lost 5 bases, and 2 bases stayed unmatched. CDR3 sequence reads: CASSETSGETQYF. CDR3 sequence (DNA): TGTGCCAGCAGTGAGACTAGCGGGGAGACCCAGTACTTC.